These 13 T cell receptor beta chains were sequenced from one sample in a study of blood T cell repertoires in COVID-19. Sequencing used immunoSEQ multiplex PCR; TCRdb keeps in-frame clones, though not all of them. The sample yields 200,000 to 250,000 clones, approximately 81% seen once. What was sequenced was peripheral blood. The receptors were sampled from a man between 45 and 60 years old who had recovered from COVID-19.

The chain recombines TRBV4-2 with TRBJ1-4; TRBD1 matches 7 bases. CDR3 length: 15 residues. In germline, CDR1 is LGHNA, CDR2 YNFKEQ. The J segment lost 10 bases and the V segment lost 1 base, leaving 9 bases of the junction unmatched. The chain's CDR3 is CASSQVDRDFGKLFF. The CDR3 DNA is TGTGCCAGCAGCCAAGTCGACAGGGATTTCGGAAAACTGTTTTTT.

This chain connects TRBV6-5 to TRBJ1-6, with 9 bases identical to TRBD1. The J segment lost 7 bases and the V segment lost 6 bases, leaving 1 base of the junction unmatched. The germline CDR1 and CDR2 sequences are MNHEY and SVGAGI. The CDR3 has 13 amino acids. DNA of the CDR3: TGTGCCAGCAGCACAGGGGGCAATTCACCCCTCCACTTT. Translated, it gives CASSTGGNSPLHF.

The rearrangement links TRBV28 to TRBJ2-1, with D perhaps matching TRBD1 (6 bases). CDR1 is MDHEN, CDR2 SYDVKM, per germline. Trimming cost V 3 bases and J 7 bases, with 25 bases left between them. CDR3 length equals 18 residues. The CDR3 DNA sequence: TGTGCCAGCAGTTTGTCGGGTAGGGGGTTCTTGAGGAATAATGAGCAGTTCTTC. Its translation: CASSLSGRGFLRNNEQFF. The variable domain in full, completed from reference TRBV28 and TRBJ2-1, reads DVKVTQSSRYLVKRTGEKVFLECVQDMDHENMFWYRQDPGLGLRLIYFSYDVKMKEKGDIPEGYSVSREKKERFSLILESASTNQTSMYLCASSLSGRGFLRNNEQFFGPGTRLTVL.

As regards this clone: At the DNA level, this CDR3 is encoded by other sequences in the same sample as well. CDR3 loop: CASSLGQGPYEQYF. The CDR3 bases are TGTGCCAGCAGTTTGGGACAGGGTCCCTACGAGCAGTACTTC. This rearrangement joins TRBV27 to TRBJ2-7; TRBD1 agrees at 9 bases. With 3 bases clipped from V and 2 bases from J, the junction kept 2 bases outside the gene matches. The CDR3 spans 14 residues. The germline CDR1 and CDR2 sequences are MNHEY and SMNVEV (reference sequence).

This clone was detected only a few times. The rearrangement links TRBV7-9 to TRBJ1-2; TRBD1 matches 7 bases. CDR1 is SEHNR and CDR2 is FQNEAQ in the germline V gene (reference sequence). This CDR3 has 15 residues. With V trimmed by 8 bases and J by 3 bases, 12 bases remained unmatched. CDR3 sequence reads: CASAPGTAIDYGYTF. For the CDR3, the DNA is TGTGCCAGCGCCCCTGGGACAGCTATCGACTATGGCTACACCTTC.

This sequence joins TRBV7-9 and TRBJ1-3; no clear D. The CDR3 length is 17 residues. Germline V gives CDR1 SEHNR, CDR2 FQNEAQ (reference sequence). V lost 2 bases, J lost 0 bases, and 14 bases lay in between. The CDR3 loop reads CASSLLRPRNSGNTIYF. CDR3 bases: TGTGCCAGCAGCTTACTCAGGCCCCGGAACTCTGGAAACACCATATATTTT.

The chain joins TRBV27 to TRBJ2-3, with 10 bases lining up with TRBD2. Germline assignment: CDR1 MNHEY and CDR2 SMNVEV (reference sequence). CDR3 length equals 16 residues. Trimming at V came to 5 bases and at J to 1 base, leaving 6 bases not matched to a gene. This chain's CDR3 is CASSPLLAGGTDTQYF. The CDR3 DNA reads TGTGCCAGCAGTCCCCTGCTAGCGGGGGGCACAGATACGCAGTATTTT.

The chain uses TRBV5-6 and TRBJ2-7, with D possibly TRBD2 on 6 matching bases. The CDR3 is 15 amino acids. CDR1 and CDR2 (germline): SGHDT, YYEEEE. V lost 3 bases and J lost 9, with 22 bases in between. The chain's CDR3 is CASSSLLAGGLGQYF. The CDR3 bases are TGTGCCAGCAGCTCCCTACTAGCTGGGGGTCTTGGGCAGTACTTC.

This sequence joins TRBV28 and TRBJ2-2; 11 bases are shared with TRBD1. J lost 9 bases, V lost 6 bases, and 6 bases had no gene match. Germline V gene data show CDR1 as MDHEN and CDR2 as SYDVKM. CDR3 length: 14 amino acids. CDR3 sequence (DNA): TGTGCCAGCAGCCCCCGGACAGGGGGCCGGGAGCTGTTTTTT. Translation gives CASSPRTGGRELFF. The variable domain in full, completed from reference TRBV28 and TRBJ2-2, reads DVKVTQSSRYLVKRTGEKVFLECVQDMDHENMFWYRQDPGLGLRLIYFSYDVKMKEKGDIPEGYSVSREKKERFSLILESASTNQTSMYLCASSPRTGGRELFFGEGSRLTVL.

The CDR3 spells CASMPGGAEAFF. In DNA form, the CDR3 reads TGTGCCAGCATGCCGGGGGGCGCTGAAGCTTTCTTT. The chain is built from TRBV6-5 and TRBJ1-1; TRBD1 might be the D (6 bases). The CDR3 covers 12 residues. CDR1 is MNHEY, CDR2 SVGAGI, per germline. Trimming cost V 7 bases and J 6 bases, with 12 bases left between them.

The DNA for the CDR3 is TGTGCCAGCAGTCCGCCCCCTGCAGGGGCGCACTATGGCTACACCTTC. This encodes CASSPPPAGAHYGYTF. V and J are TRBV28 and TRBJ1-2; D perhaps matches TRBD1 (6 bases). Germline CDR1 reads MDHEN; CDR2 reads SYDVKM. The V and J ends lost 5 bases and 3 bases respectively, with 19 bases between them. This CDR3 spans 16 amino acids.

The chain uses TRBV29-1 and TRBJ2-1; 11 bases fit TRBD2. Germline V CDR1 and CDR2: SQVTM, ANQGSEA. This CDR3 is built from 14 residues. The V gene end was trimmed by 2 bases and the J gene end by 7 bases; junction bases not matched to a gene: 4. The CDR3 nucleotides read TGCAGCGTTGAAACTAGCGGGAGAGTGAATGAGCAGTTCTTC. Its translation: CSVETSGRVNEQFF.

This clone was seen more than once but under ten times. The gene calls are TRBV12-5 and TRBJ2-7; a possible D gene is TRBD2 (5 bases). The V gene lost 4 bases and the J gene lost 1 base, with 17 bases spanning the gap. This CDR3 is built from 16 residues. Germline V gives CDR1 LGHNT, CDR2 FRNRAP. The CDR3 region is CASGSDTTTGSYEQYF. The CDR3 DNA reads TGTGCTAGTGGTTCGGATACCACGACGGGATCCTACGAGCAGTACTTC.